These T cell receptor beta chains were read from a single sample in a study of shared clonotypes between healthy human individuals. The method was immunoSEQ multiplex PCR; TCRdb's version includes in-frame clones alone and lacks a portion of them. The sample lists a few hundred thousand clones, roughly 97% occurring once. Sequencing was carried out using naive CD4+ T cells sorted from blood. The receptors here all came from a woman in her twenties or thirties in good health. The CDR3 runs from the conserved cysteine through the conserved F or W. Each record gives: V gene, D gene, clone size, J gene, CDR3 protein, CDR3 DNA. D genes are given only for firm matches. The size entry is marked missing in some rows and otherwise reads once, few, many or a size class.

>TRBV6-5|-|-|TRBJ1-2
CASSYRGYGYTF
TGTGCCAGCAGTTACCGTGGCTATGGCTACACCTTC
>TRBV7-9|TRBD1|once|TRBJ2-5
CASSLGGQGIETQYF
TGTGCCAGCAGCTTAGGGGGACAGGGCATAGAGACCCAGTACTTC
>TRBV5-4|TRBD2|-|TRBJ2-3
CASSLAGAQDTQYF
TGTGCCAGCAGCTTAGCGGGAGCGCAGGATACGCAGTATTTT
>TRBV28|-|-|TRBJ1-1
CASSELGEKNTEAFF
TGTGCCAGCAGTGAACTTGGGGAAAAGAACACTGAAGCTTTCTTT
>TRBV5-1|-|-|TRBJ1-1
CASSLGGTTEAFF
TGCGCCAGCAGCTTGGGGGGGACCACTGAAGCTTTCTTT
>TRBV19|TRBD2|once|TRBJ2-7
CASSISLAGGTYEQYF
TGTGCCAGTAGTATATCACTAGCGGGAGGTACCTACGAGCAGTACTTC
>TRBV28|-|-|TRBJ2-2
CASRTEGGAHTGELFF
TGTGCCAGCAGGACAGAAGGGGGGGCGCACACCGGGGAGCTGTTTTTT
>TRBV5-1|TRBD2|-|TRBJ2-1
CASSFSGSSYNEQFF
TGCGCCAGCAGCTTTAGCGGGAGCTCCTACAATGAGCAGTTCTTC
>TRBV10-3|-|-|TRBJ1-5
CAISAAGTTGLPQHF
TGTGCCATCAGTGCGGCCGGGACTACCGGTTTGCCCCAGCATTTT
>TRBV28|-|-|TRBJ2-1
CASTRGTLNEQFF
TGTGCCAGCACCCGCGGGACCCTCAATGAGCAGTTCTTC
>TRBV5-8|-|once|TRBJ1-4
CASSLSRSSFTNEKLFF
TGTGCCAGCAGCTTGTCCAGGTCCTCTTTCACGAATGAAAAACTGTTTTTT
>TRBV4-1|-|-|TRBJ2-6
CASSQAVAPSGANVLTF
TGCGCCAGCAGCCAAGCCGTAGCCCCCTCTGGGGCCAACGTCCTGACTTTC
>TRBV7-9|TRBD1|-|TRBJ1-6
CASSLGSSGQGSSHLHF
TGTGCCAGCAGCTTAGGAAGTTCAGGACAGGGGAGTAGCCACCTCCACTTT
>TRBV29-1|-|-|TRBJ2-7
CSVDFLREQYF
TGCAGCGTTGATTTCTTACGCGAGCAGTACTTC
>TRBV25-1|-|-|TRBJ1-4
CATGGRLNEKLFF
TGTGCCACGGGGGGCAGATTGAATGAAAAACTGTTTTTT
>TRBV11-2|-|-|TRBJ2-5
CASSLAWSQTQYF
TGTGCCAGCAGCTTAGCGTGGAGTCAGACCCAGTACTTC
>TRBV6-1|-|once|TRBJ2-1
CASSSDANNEQFF
TGTGCCAGCAGTTCAGATGCCAACAATGAGCAGTTCTTC
>TRBV27|-|-|TRBJ2-5
CASSLLPGKVGETQYF
TGTGCCAGCAGTTTATTGCCAGGGAAGGTAGGAGAGACCCAGTACTTC
>TRBV2|TRBD2|-|TRBJ2-1
CASSPRTSGRAEQFF
TGTGCCAGCAGTCCAAGGACTAGCGGGAGGGCCGAGCAGTTCTTC
>TRBV28|-|-|TRBJ1-1
CASSFGRDTEAFF
TGTGCCAGCAGTTTCGGCAGGGACACTGAAGCTTTCTTT
>TRBV29-1|TRBD1|-|TRBJ2-2
CSTRDSLNTGELFF
TGCAGCACCCGGGACAGTTTGAACACCGGGGAGCTGTTTTTT
>TRBV28|TRBD2|once|TRBJ2-1
CASSFGSAPGLAGLGGKFF
TGTGCCAGCAGTTTTGGGTCAGCCCCGGGACTAGCGGGACTAGGGGGAAAGTTCTTC
>TRBV6-5|-|-|TRBJ2-6
CASSSRNSGANVLTF
TGTGCCAGCAGTTCCCGGAATTCTGGGGCCAACGTCCTGACTTTC
>TRBV10-2|TRBD2|once|TRBJ2-1
CASSASGTFSEQFF
TGCGCCAGCAGTGCTAGCGGGACCTTCAGTGAGCAGTTCTTC
>TRBV7-9|-|-|TRBJ2-1
CASSLGASSYNEQFF
TGTGCCAGCAGCTTAGGCGCGAGCTCCTACAATGAGCAGTTCTTC
>TRBV5-1|TRBD2|-|TRBJ2-2
CASSLTSGTNTGELFF
TGCGCCAGCAGCTTAACTAGCGGGACGAACACCGGGGAGCTGTTTTTT
>TRBV7-9|-|-|TRBJ2-5
CASSFAGEETQYF
TGTGCCAGCAGCTTCGCAGGGGAAGAGACCCAGTACTTC
>TRBV19|TRBD2|-|TRBJ2-1
CASSSSGIAGGSSYNEQFF
TGTGCCAGTAGTTCGAGTGGGATAGCGGGAGGAAGCTCCTACAATGAGCAGTTCTTC
>TRBV6-6|-|-|TRBJ1-1
CASSYSPGTEAFF
TGTGCCAGCAGTTACTCGCCTGGCACTGAAGCTTTCTTT
>TRBV5-6|-|-|TRBJ2-1
CASSLLDQGVLLYNEQFF
TGTGCCAGCAGCTTGCTCGATCAGGGAGTCCTCCTATACAATGAGCAGTTCTTC
>TRBV6-1|TRBD1|-|TRBJ1-4
CASTIQGANEKLFF
TGTGCCAGCACCATACAGGGGGCTAATGAAAAACTGTTTTTT
>TRBV5-1|-|-|TRBJ2-3
CASSTGVTDTQYF
TGCGCCAGCAGTACGGGGGTCACAGATACGCAGTATTTT
>TRBV28|TRBD2|once|TRBJ2-3
CASSFTSGAVGTQYF
TGTGCCAGCAGTTTTACTAGCGGAGCCGTCGGTACGCAGTATTTT
>TRBV29-1|TRBD2|-|TRBJ2-1
CSVEAGLAAGEQFF
TGCAGCGTTGAAGCTGGACTAGCGGCGGGTGAGCAGTTCTTC
>TRBV7-9|TRBD1|-|TRBJ1-5
CASSSGQGRNQPQHF
TGTGCCAGCAGCTCCGGACAGGGACGAAATCAGCCCCAGCATTTT
>TRBV6-5|-|once|TRBJ2-3
CASSYGRLSTDTQYF
TGTGCCAGCAGTTACGGGCGGCTTAGCACAGATACGCAGTATTTT
>TRBV5-6|-|-|TRBJ2-1
CASSLEGPGPFYNEQFF
TGTGCCAGCAGCCTGGAGGGGCCGGGACCCTTCTACAATGAGCAGTTCTTC
>TRBV5-6|TRBD1|-|TRBJ1-1
CASSVGPPPTGDRKAFF
TGTGCCAGCAGCGTTGGTCCCCCTCCGACAGGGGATCGGAAAGCTTTCTTT
>TRBV5-1|TRBD1|few|TRBJ1-1
CASSEQGSNTEAFF
TGCGCCAGCAGCGAACAGGGGTCGAACACTGAAGCTTTCTTT
>TRBV5-1|TRBD2|-|TRBJ2-1
CASSLAPGLASAASYNEQFF
TGCGCCAGCAGCTTGGCCCCGGGACTAGCGTCTGCCGCCTCCTACAATGAGCAGTTCTTC
>TRBV7-9|-|-|TRBJ2-5
CASSWVGETQYF
TGTGCCAGCAGCTGGGTCGGGGAGACCCAGTACTTC
>TRBV28|TRBD2|-|TRBJ2-2
CASSLPGGPSGELFF
TGTGCCAGCAGTTTACCGGGAGGGCCTTCTGGGGAGCTGTTTTTT
>TRBV4-1|-|-|TRBJ2-1
CASSQDGRGGQFF
TGCGCCAGCAGCCAAGATGGCCGAGGCGGGCAGTTCTTC
>TRBV2|TRBD2|-|TRBJ2-7
CASRSTGLAGGDEQYF
TGTGCCAGCAGGTCAACCGGACTAGCGGGAGGTGACGAGCAGTACTTC
>TRBV6-8|-|-|TRBJ1-1
CASRIEEAFF
TGTGCCAGCAGAATCGAGGAAGCTTTCTTT
>TRBV30|TRBD2|-|TRBJ2-5
CAWKGRLALETQYF
TGTGCCTGGAAGGGGCGACTAGCGCTCGAGACCCAGTACTTC
>TRBV29-1|-|-|TRBJ2-3
CSVGGVGIGTDTQYF
TGCAGCGTTGGGGGGGTAGGGATCGGCACAGATACGCAGTATTTT
>TRBV6-5|-|-|TRBJ1-2
CASSTGLYGYTF
TGTGCCAGCAGTACGGGGTTATATGGCTACACCTTC
>TRBV28|TRBD1|-|TRBJ2-2
CASSSATGVVDTGELFF
TGTGCCAGCAGTTCAGCGACAGGGGTAGTGGACACCGGGGAGCTGTTTTTT
>TRBV4-1|TRBD2|-|TRBJ2-1
CASSQVFAGGRNEQFF
TGCGCCAGCAGCCAAGTGTTTGCGGGAGGACGTAATGAGCAGTTCTTC
>TRBV7-8|TRBD2|-|TRBJ2-1
CASRGGLAGDINNEQFF
TGTGCCAGCAGGGGGGGACTAGCGGGAGACATTAACAATGAGCAGTTCTTC
>TRBV7-2|-|-|TRBJ2-6
CASSLGFPSGANVLTF
TGTGCCAGCAGCTTAGGGTTTCCGTCTGGGGCCAACGTCCTGACTTTC
>TRBV28|TRBD1|-|TRBJ2-7
CASSTGAGSYEQYF
TGTGCCAGTTCTACAGGGGCGGGCTCCTACGAGCAGTACTTC
>TRBV19|-|-|TRBJ2-5
CASSSYREETQYF
TGTGCCAGTAGTAGCTACAGGGAAGAGACCCAGTACTTC
>TRBV2|-|-|TRBJ2-7
CASSPDRTYEQYF
TGTGCCAGCAGTCCTGACAGAACCTACGAGCAGTACTTC
>TRBV18|-|-|TRBJ2-3
CASSPVGDTQYF
TGTGCCAGCTCACCAGTAGGAGATACGCAGTATTTT
>TRBV5-4|TRBD1|-|TRBJ2-7
CASSQKDRPNYEQYF
TGTGCCAGCAGCCAGAAGGACAGGCCGAACTACGAGCAGTACTTC